One T cell receptor beta chain is described in this entry. The antigen remains undetermined. Assay: immunoSEQ multiplex PCR; the TCRdb copy retains only in-frame clones and omits some. In the table there are fewer than 85,000 clones, 80% to 95% of which are singletons. With V trimmed by 4 bases and J by 1 base, 11 bases remained unmatched. This CDR3 has 17 residues. Per the germline V gene, CDR1 is SGDLS and CDR2 is YYNGEE. These data come from a study of OX40 agonist ivuxolimab in advanced cancers. Looking at the study overall: From roughly 20 to 85 years was the age range, with a mean of approximately 63 years, and about 83% were male. General study points: CD8+ T cells showed, on average, more clonal expansion than CD4+ cells.

The chain employs TRBV9 and TRBJ1-3; TRBD1 matches at 7 bases. Specimen: CD4+ or CD8+ T cells sorted from blood, collected in a trial of the OX40 agonist ivuxolimab. The origin of this receptor is an adult with an advanced solid tumor such as melanoma, head and neck, liver or kidney cancer. The CDR3 spells CASSRRGPLGSGNTIYF. The CDR3 DNA follows: TGTGCCAGCAGCCGGAGGGGGCCTTTGGGGTCTGGAAACACCATATATTTT.